These T cell receptor beta chains were read from a single sample in a study of Ad26.COV2.S vaccination and SARS-CoV-2 variants. The repertoire was sequenced with immunoSEQ multiplex PCR; TCRdb's copy has only in-frame clones and lacks some. The data contain approximately 400,000 clones, around 83% of them singletons. Sequencing was performed on peripheral blood, taken in a trial of Ad26.COV2.S vaccine versus placebo. All receptors derive from a person between 18 and 60 years old who received the Ad26.COV2.S COVID-19 vaccine or a placebo. The CDR3 runs from the conserved cysteine through the conserved F or W. The D gene is left open where the match is weak.

cdr3_aa: CASSESGTGFREQYF; v_call: TRBV25-1; cdr3_length: 15; d_call: TRBD1; j_call: TRBJ2-7
cdr3_aa: CASSLRQVPYEQYF; v_call: TRBV5-1; cdr3_length: 14; d_call: NA; j_call: TRBJ2-7
cdr3_aa: CATSRDWQVAGGETQYF; v_call: TRBV15; cdr3_length: 17; d_call: TRBD1; j_call: TRBJ2-5
cdr3_aa: CASSRDGYEQYF; v_call: TRBV5-4; cdr3_length: 12; d_call: NA; j_call: TRBJ2-7
cdr3_aa: CASRRSQGALGANVLTF; v_call: TRBV27; cdr3_length: 17; d_call: TRBD1; j_call: TRBJ2-6
cdr3_aa: CDAWLTQRTDTQYF; v_call: TRBV19; cdr3_length: 14; d_call: NA; j_call: TRBJ2-3
cdr3_aa: CASASREVGDTQYF; v_call: TRBV2; cdr3_length: 14; d_call: TRBD2; j_call: TRBJ2-3
cdr3_aa: CASSQDSSYNSPLHF; v_call: TRBV18; cdr3_length: 15; d_call: NA; j_call: TRBJ1-6
cdr3_aa: CASSLGDRAGSPLHF; v_call: TRBV7-2; cdr3_length: 15; d_call: TRBD1; j_call: TRBJ1-6
cdr3_aa: CASTKGTGGARNTEAFF; v_call: TRBV19; cdr3_length: 17; d_call: TRBD1; j_call: TRBJ1-1
cdr3_aa: CASSFQSGSGNTIYF; v_call: TRBV7-2; cdr3_length: 15; d_call: NA; j_call: TRBJ1-3
cdr3_aa: CASGYSGDTQYF; v_call: TRBV12-5; cdr3_length: 12; d_call: NA; j_call: TRBJ2-3
cdr3_aa: CASSFTGNTGELFF; v_call: TRBV6-5; cdr3_length: 14; d_call: NA; j_call: TRBJ2-2
cdr3_aa: CASSASGSSHEQYF; v_call: TRBV9; cdr3_length: 14; d_call: TRBD2; j_call: TRBJ2-7
cdr3_aa: CASSYDGGSDSPLHF; v_call: TRBV6-2/TRBV6-3; cdr3_length: 15; d_call: NA; j_call: TRBJ1-6
cdr3_aa: CASSSRDRGDTQYF; v_call: TRBV6-5; cdr3_length: 14; d_call: TRBD1; j_call: TRBJ2-3
cdr3_aa: CSVEETRVKPGYNEQFF; v_call: TRBV29-1; cdr3_length: 17; d_call: NA; j_call: TRBJ2-1
cdr3_aa: CASSQGSRGYEQYF; v_call: TRBV6-5; cdr3_length: 14; d_call: NA; j_call: TRBJ2-7
cdr3_aa: CASTVGETQYF; v_call: TRBV5-1; cdr3_length: 11; d_call: NA; j_call: TRBJ2-3
cdr3_aa: CAISESRRGGNTIYF; v_call: TRBV10-3; cdr3_length: 15; d_call: NA; j_call: TRBJ1-3
cdr3_aa: CASRQKGYEQYF; v_call: TRBV6-4; cdr3_length: 12; d_call: NA; j_call: TRBJ2-7
cdr3_aa: CATSRDWGTANTEAFF; v_call: TRBV15; cdr3_length: 16; d_call: NA; j_call: TRBJ1-1
cdr3_aa: CASSQDPGGNSPLHF; v_call: TRBV4-3; cdr3_length: 15; d_call: TRBD1; j_call: TRBJ1-6
cdr3_aa: CAWSSQGQVSPLHF; v_call: TRBV30; cdr3_length: 14; d_call: NA; j_call: TRBJ1-6
cdr3_aa: CATSSMGAGAGEKLFF; v_call: TRBV15; cdr3_length: 16; d_call: NA; j_call: TRBJ1-4
cdr3_aa: CASSVGGADTQYF; v_call: TRBV11-3; cdr3_length: 13; d_call: NA; j_call: TRBJ2-3
cdr3_aa: CASSLRRSGATYEQYF; v_call: TRBV27; cdr3_length: 16; d_call: TRBD2; j_call: TRBJ2-7
cdr3_aa: CASKRVGYEQYF; v_call: TRBV5-5; cdr3_length: 12; d_call: NA; j_call: TRBJ2-7
cdr3_aa: CASSLQGAKYNEQFF; v_call: TRBV2; cdr3_length: 15; d_call: TRBD1; j_call: TRBJ2-1
cdr3_aa: CASSIQSYSNQPQHF; v_call: TRBV5-8; cdr3_length: 15; d_call: NA; j_call: TRBJ1-5